This T cell receptor (beta chain) was identified during a study of blood T cell repertoires in COVID-19. The CDR3 consists of 13 residues. Germline V gene data show CDR1 as KGHSH and CDR2 as LQKENI. Trimming left V 2 bases short and J 6 bases short, with 7 bases between. As processed by the authors: Reference gene primer amplification yielded estimated nucleated cell counts. The method was immunoSEQ multiplex PCR; TCRdb's version includes in-frame clones alone and lacks a portion of them. V and J calls and clone size are given by that table; D and trimming were obtained from the DNA. The sample has about 220,000 clones; around three quarters are singletons.

The V call is TRBV18, the J call TRBJ1-4, with unresolved D. The origin of this receptor is a woman in her 70s with acute or convalescent COVID-19. Material for sequencing was peripheral blood. The CDR3 DNA follows: TGTGCCAGCTCACCAAAGTCGGATGAAAAACTGTTTTTT. It is translated as CASSPKSDEKLFF.